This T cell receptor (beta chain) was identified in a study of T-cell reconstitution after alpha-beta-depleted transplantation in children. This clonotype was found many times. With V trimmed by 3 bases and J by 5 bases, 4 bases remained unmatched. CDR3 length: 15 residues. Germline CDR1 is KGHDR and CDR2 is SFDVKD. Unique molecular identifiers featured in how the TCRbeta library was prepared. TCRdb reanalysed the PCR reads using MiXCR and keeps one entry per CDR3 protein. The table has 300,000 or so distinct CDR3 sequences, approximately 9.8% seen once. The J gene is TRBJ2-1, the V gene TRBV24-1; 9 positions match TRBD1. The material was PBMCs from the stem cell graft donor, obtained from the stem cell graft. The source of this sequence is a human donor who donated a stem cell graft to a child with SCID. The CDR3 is CATSDRGQGDNEQFF. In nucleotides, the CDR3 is TGTGCCACCAGTGATCGGGGACAGGGCGACAATGAGCAGTTCTTC.